This TCR beta chain comes out of a study of chemoradiotherapy in HPV16-positive cancers. The study, taken as a whole, reports: Non-HPV-specific T cells did not expand in tumors during treatment, whereas candidate HPV-specific clones and E7-related motifs did.

V dropped 6 bases and J dropped 8 bases, with 13 bases sitting between them. The germline gives CDR1 SNHLY, CDR2 FYNNEI. This CDR3 has 13 residues. The repertoire was sequenced with immunoSEQ multiplex PCR; TCRdb's copy has only in-frame clones and lacks some. The sample consists of more than 35,000 clones, more than 65% of them appearing once. This clone was seen a few times. As yet, its antigen is unknown. The sequencing used blood, collected from a patient who underwent chemoradiotherapy. The chain links TRBV2 to TRBJ1-4; perhaps TRBD1 as D (5 bases). This clonotype was obtained from a human donor with HPV-associated anogenital cancer. CDR3 bases: TGTGCCAGCAGATATACTTCAGGGGAAAAACTGTTTTTT. Translated, it gives CASRYTSGEKLFF.